The 21 T cell receptor beta chains in this list originate from one sample, sequenced in a study of T cell responses to AZD1222 COVID-19 vaccine. Data came from immunoSEQ multiplex PCR; TCRdb stores just in-frame clones and leaves some out. The table lists approximately 100,000 clones, about 87% of them singletons, with roughly 10% in the top ten. Source: peripheral blood, taken 28 days after the second AZD1222 dose. The source of these receptors is an adult who received the AZD1222 COVID-19 vaccine.

This clone was counted once. The chain joins TRBV28 to TRBJ2-3, with no clear D. CDR1 MDHEN and CDR2 SYDVKM come from the germline V gene. V lost 7 bases and J lost 1, with 6 bases in between. The CDR3 runs to 12 residues. CDR3 nucleotides: TGTGCCAGCACTTGGGGCACAGATACGCAGTATTTT. Protein sequence: CASTWGTDTQYF.

J is TRBJ2-2 and V is TRBV2; weak D call: TRBD2 (6 bases). The CDR3 length is 15 residues. Trimming pared 6 bases from V and 5 bases from J, leaving 16 bases between. CDR1 is SNHLY, CDR2 FYNNEI, per germline. The CDR3, as DNA: TGTGCCAGCAGCCTGGGACTCTCGGGGACCGGGGAGCTGTTTTTT. Protein: CASSLGLSGTGELFF. Combining the CDR3 with reference TRBV2 and TRBJ2-2 gives the whole variable domain EPEVTQTPSHQVTQMGQEVILRCVPISNHLYFYWYRQILGQKVEFLVSFYNNEISEKSEIFDDQFSVERPDGSNFTLKIRSTKLEDSAMYFCASSLGLSGTGELFFGEGSRLTVL.

This rearrangement joins TRBV5-1 to TRBJ2-3; TRBD2 aligns across 7 bases. This CDR3 has 15 residues. With V trimmed by 0 bases and J by 2 bases, 3 bases remained unmatched. The germline V gene encodes CDR1 SGHRS and CDR2 YFSETQ. The CDR3 nucleotides read TGCGCCAGCAGCTTGGTAGCGGGCACCACAGATACGCAGTATTTT. Translation gives CASSLVAGTTDTQYF.

V usage is TRBV2 and J usage is TRBJ1-5; TRBD1 agrees at 7 bases. Germline V CDR1 and CDR2: SNHLY, FYNNEI. Trimming took 3 bases from V and 7 from J; bases not matched to a gene: 9. This CDR3 comprises 15 residues. Here the CDR3 DNA reads TGTGCCAGCAGTGAGGAGGGGGCAGTGGGCCAGCCCCAGCATTTT. Protein: CASSEEGAVGQPQHF.

This chain connects TRBV15 to TRBJ1-6; no clear D. This CDR3 is 16 amino acids long. The germline V gene encodes CDR1 LNHNV and CDR2 YYDKDF (reference sequence). Deletions cut 0 bases from V and 7 bases from J, with 13 bases between. The CDR3 is CATSRDPRQKNSPLHF. The CDR3, as DNA: TGTGCCACCAGCAGAGATCCCCGCCAGAAAAATTCACCCCTCCACTTT.

The V gene is TRBV21-1, the J gene TRBJ2-7; TRBD2 is the table's D call, not checked against the DNA. TRBV21-1 is given as a pseudogene. CDR3 length equals 11 residues. CDR3 residues: CASKTSYEQYF. In DNA, the CDR3 is TGTGCCAGCAAGACTAGCTACGAGCAGTACTTC.

V is TRBV25-1 and J is TRBJ1-5; 9 bases are a match to TRBD1. Germline V gene lookup returns CDR1 MGHDK and CDR2 SYGVNS. With 5 bases clipped from V and 3 bases from J, the junction kept 8 bases outside the gene matches. This CDR3 has 16 residues. CDR3 nucleotides: TGTGCCAGCAGTTCAGGCAGACAGGGGGACAATCAGCCCCAGCATTTT. It is translated as CASSSGRQGDNQPQHF.

The J gene is TRBJ1-1, the V gene TRBV7-9; D not resolved. The germline V and J ends were trimmed by 5 bases and 4 bases, with 8 bases remaining between them. The CDR3 covers 12 residues. Germline V gives CDR1 SEHNR, CDR2 FQNEAQ (reference sequence). The CDR3 here is CASSTDPTEAFF. The CDR3 region has the DNA TGTGCCAGCAGCACAGACCCCACTGAAGCTTTCTTT.

The V and J genes are TRBV13 and TRBJ1-2; TRBD1 aligns across 7 bases. V lost 5 bases to trimming and J lost 4 bases; unmatched junction nucleotides: 10. From germline, CDR1 is PRHDT and CDR2 FYEKMQ (reference sequence). The CDR3 spans 15 residues. The CDR3, as DNA: TGTGCCAGCAGCGGGGTGGCAGGGGGACTCTATGGCTACACCTTC. Translating it yields CASSGVAGGLYGYTF.

This chain connects TRBV24-1 to TRBJ2-2, with a tentative D call TRBD1 (6 bases). The germline V and J ends were trimmed by 7 bases and 1 base, with 12 bases remaining between them. Germline V gene data show CDR1 as KGHDR and CDR2 as SFDVKD. The length of the CDR3 is 15 residues. DNA of the CDR3: TGTGCCACCAGCTCAGGGGTTTTGAACACCGGGGAGCTGTTTTTT. Translated, it gives CATSSGVLNTGELFF.

The rearrangement joins TRBV7-3 to TRBJ2-2; D is unresolved. Germline values: CDR1 SGHTA, CDR2 FQGTGA. The CDR3 length is 14 residues. V lost 5 bases and J 3 bases, leaving 10 bases between the germline ends. The CDR3 is CASSPRTYTGELFF. The CDR3 bases are TGTGCCAGCAGCCCCCGCACCTACACCGGGGAGCTGTTTTTT.

The chain couples TRBV27 to TRBJ2-7; TRBD2 matches at 9 bases. The CDR3 length is 17 residues. Germline V gene lookup returns CDR1 MNHEY and CDR2 SMNVEV (reference sequence). The trim removed 4 bases at V and 4 bases at J, leaving 14 bases unmatched. CDR3 coding DNA: TGTGCCAGCAGTTCGCTCCCTGAGGCGGGAGGGCCATACGAGCAGTACTTC. It is translated as CASSSLPEAGGPYEQYF.

V gene TRBV4-1 combines with J gene TRBJ2-3; TRBD2 agrees at 12 bases. The CDR3 contains 19 residues. Unmatched junction bases numbered 13, after V lost 0 bases and J lost 6 bases. Germline lookup yields CDR1 MGHRA and CDR2 YSYEKL. The CDR3 region has the DNA TGCGCCAGCAGCCAAGAAAGAAGCGCTCTAGCGGGGGGGCAGGATACGCAGTATTTT. Amino acids: CASSQERSALAGGQDTQYF.

The chain is built from TRBV29-1 and TRBJ2-1, with 10 positions matching TRBD1. Per germline, CDR1 SQVTM and CDR2 ANQGSEA. This CDR3 has 15 residues. V shed 3 bases and J 8 bases; nucleotides not matched to a gene: 10. CDR3 loop: CSVETDRGRHDEQFF. In DNA form, the CDR3 reads TGCAGCGTTGAGACTGACAGGGGGCGACACGATGAGCAGTTCTTC.

This rearrangement joins TRBV5-4 to TRBJ2-2, with TRBD2 matching over 11 bases. The V segment lost 4 bases and the J segment 2 bases; nucleotides outside the gene matches: 4. This CDR3 is built from 16 residues. CDR1 is SGHNT and CDR2 is YYREEE in the germline V gene (reference sequence). The CDR3 DNA is TGTGCCAGCAGCCCCGGGACTAGCGGTAACACCGGGGAGCTGTTTTTT. This translates into CASSPGTSGNTGELFF.

The chain couples TRBV5-1 to TRBJ2-3; tentative D call: TRBD2 (5 bases). Looked up from germline, CDR1 is SGHRS and CDR2 is YFSETQ. The V gene lost 3 bases and the J gene lost 3 bases, with 11 bases spanning the gap. The CDR3 has 14 amino acids. The CDR3 loop reads CASSSGLRTDTQYF. DNA of the CDR3: TGCGCCAGCAGCTCCGGACTGAGAACAGATACGCAGTATTTT.

The V and J genes are TRBV5-1 and TRBJ1-1; 7 positions match TRBD1. V was pared by 4 bases and J by 4 bases, with 4 bases of the junction left unmatched. The CDR3 extends over 13 amino acids. CDR1 SGHRS and CDR2 YFSETQ come from the germline V gene. CDR3 protein: CASSANRGTEAFF. Here the CDR3 DNA reads TGCGCCAGCAGCGCTAACAGGGGCACTGAAGCTTTCTTT.

The V call is TRBV4-2, the J call TRBJ2-1; no reliable D call. Germline V gives CDR1 LGHNA, CDR2 YNFKEQ. The CDR3 loop spans 12 amino acids. V gave up 4 bases and J gave up 7 bases, with 8 bases separating them. The DNA for the CDR3 is TGTGCCAGCAGCCTTAATAGTAATGAGCAGTTCTTC. As protein: CASSLNSNEQFF.

V usage is TRBV7-2 and J usage is TRBJ2-5; D is undetermined. V was pared by 5 bases and J by 4 bases, with 8 bases between. CDR3 length equals 12 residues. Germline V gene sequence: CDR1 SGHTA, CDR2 FQGNSA. For the CDR3, the DNA is TGTGCCAGCAGCCGAAACAGAGAGACCCAGTACTTC. This encodes CASSRNRETQYF. Using reference TRBV7-2 and TRBJ2-5 for the parts outside the CDR3, the full variable domain is GAGVSQSPSNKVTEKGKDVELRCDPISGHTALYWYRQSLGQGLEFLIYFQGNSAPDKSGLPSDRFSAERTGGSVSTLTIQRTQQEDSAVYLCASSRNRETQYFGPGTRLLVL.

J is TRBJ1-1 and V is TRBV11-1, with TRBD1 matching over 7 bases. The J segment lost 8 bases and the V segment lost 0 bases, leaving 9 bases of the junction unmatched. Germline values: CDR1 SGHAT, CDR2 FQDESV (reference sequence). This CDR3 is 15 amino acids long. The CDR3 here is CASSLATASTGEAFF. CDR3 DNA sequence: TGTGCCAGCAGCTTAGCTACCGCCTCGACAGGGGAAGCTTTCTTT. The complete variable domain, with remaining parts taken from reference TRBV11-1 and TRBJ1-1, reads EAEVAQSPRYKITEKSQAVAFWCDPISGHATLYWYRQILGQGPELLVQFQDESVVDDSQLPKDRFSAERLKGVDSTLKIQPAELGDSAMYLCASSLATASTGEAFFGQGTRLTVV.

V usage is TRBV18 and J usage is TRBJ2-1; D gene uncertain. CDR3 length equals 13 residues. CDR1 KGHSH and CDR2 LQKENI come from the germline V gene. V lost 1 base, J lost 5 bases, and 6 bases lay in between. This CDR3 is CASSPLPDNEQFF. CDR3 bases: TGTGCCAGCTCACCACTCCCCGACAATGAGCAGTTCTTC.